Below, 2 T cell receptor beta chains from the same sample are listed, as sequenced in a study of blood T cell repertoires in COVID-19. Clones were read by immunoSEQ multiplex PCR, and TCRdb kept only the in-frame ones, dropping some. The sample contains approximately 190,000 clones, 80% to 85% of which appear only once. The material sequenced was PBMCs or T cells enriched from blood (not recorded which). Receptors were obtained from a woman between 25 and 40 years old who had been exposed to COVID-19.

The chain employs TRBV25-1 and TRBJ1-4; weak D call: TRBD1 (5 bases). Trimming cost V 1 base and J 7 bases, with 13 bases left between them. The length of the CDR3 is 15 residues. Looked up from germline, CDR1 is MGHDK and CDR2 is SYGVNS. The CDR3 sequence: CASSEWGNPGEKLFF. In DNA, the CDR3 is TGTGCCAGCAGTGAATGGGGCAACCCGGGTGAAAAACTGTTTTTT.

This clone was counted only a few times. The chain joins TRBV3-1 (or the pseudogene TRBV3-2) to TRBJ1-2; 9 bases are a match to TRBD1. There are 15 residues in the CDR3. In germline, CDR1 is LGHDT, CDR2 YNNKEL (reference sequence). Trimming took 4 bases from V and 7 from J; bases not matched to a gene: 10. The CDR3 loop reads CASSPGDREVAGYTF. The CDR3 DNA follows: TGTGCCAGCAGCCCCGGGGACAGGGAGGTGGCTGGCTACACCTTC.